These 3 T cell receptor beta chains came from one sample sequenced in a study of identical twins. MiXCR, applied by TCRdb to the 5' RACE reads, yields one record per CDR3 protein. This sample has fewer than 900,000 distinct CDR3 sequences; around 21% occur once, and the top ten carry more than 4%. The same specimen was also included in a second study, on T cells expressing NK-cell markers.

Sequencing was carried out using PBMCs. The receptors here all came from a woman younger than 30 in good health.

The genes are TRBV20-1 and TRBJ2-3, with D possibly matching TRBD2 (6 bases). CDR1 and CDR2 (germline): DFQATT, SNEGSKA (reference sequence). V was trimmed by 1 base and J by 2 bases, leaving 16 bases between them. The CDR3 is 16 amino acids. CDR3 protein: CSARGDSRGVTDTQYF. The CDR3 DNA reads as TGCAGTGCTAGAGGGGACTCAAGGGGTGTCACAGATACGCAGTATTTT.

This clonotype was counted at least ten times. The CDR3 is CASSQAYNSPLHF. The CDR3, as DNA: TGCGCCAGCAGCCAAGCGTATAATTCACCCCTCCACTTT. The chain recombines TRBV4-3 with TRBJ1-6; D is unclear. This CDR3 has 13 amino acids. Trimming shortened V by 1 base and J by 4 bases, and 2 bases separated the two germline ends. Germline V gives CDR1 LGHNA, CDR2 YSLEER.

This clonotype was recorded a few times. V and J are TRBV6-1 and TRBJ2-7; either TRBD1 or TRBD2 may supply D (6 bases each). CDR1 and CDR2 (germline): MNHNS, SASEGT. CDR3 length equals 18 residues. Trimming stripped 6 bases from V and 4 bases from J, with 28 bases between. CDR3: CASRRDMGGGSAGYEQYF. The CDR3 nucleotides are TGTGCCAGCAGGCGGGACATGGGAGGAGGCAGCGCAGGGTACGAGCAGTACTTC.